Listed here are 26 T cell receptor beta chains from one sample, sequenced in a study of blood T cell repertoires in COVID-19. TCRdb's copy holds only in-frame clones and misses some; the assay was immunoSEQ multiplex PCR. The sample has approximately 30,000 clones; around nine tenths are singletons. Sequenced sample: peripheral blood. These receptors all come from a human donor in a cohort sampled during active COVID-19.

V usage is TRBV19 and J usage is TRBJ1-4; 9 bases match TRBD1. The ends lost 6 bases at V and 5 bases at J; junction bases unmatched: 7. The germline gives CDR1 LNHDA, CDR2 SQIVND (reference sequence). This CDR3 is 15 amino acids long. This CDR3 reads CASRPRTGDNEKLFF. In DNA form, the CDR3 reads TGTGCCAGTAGACCGCGGACAGGGGACAATGAAAAACTGTTTTTT.

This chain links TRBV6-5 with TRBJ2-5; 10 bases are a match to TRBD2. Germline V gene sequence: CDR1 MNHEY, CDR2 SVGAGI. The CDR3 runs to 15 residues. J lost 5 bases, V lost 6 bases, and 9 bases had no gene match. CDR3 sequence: CASRVSSGSWETQYF. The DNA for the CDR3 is TGTGCCAGCAGAGTTTCTAGCGGGAGTTGGGAGACCCAGTACTTC.

In DNA form, the CDR3 reads TGTGCCAGCAGCTTGTATCCTACTAGCGGCACCTACGAGCAGTACTTC. It encodes CASSLYPTSGTYEQYF. The V and J genes are TRBV5-6 and TRBJ2-7; 8 bases align to TRBD2. J was trimmed by 2 bases and V by 1 base; bases with no gene match: 8. Germline CDR1 and CDR2: SGHDT and YYEEEE. The CDR3 contains 16 residues.

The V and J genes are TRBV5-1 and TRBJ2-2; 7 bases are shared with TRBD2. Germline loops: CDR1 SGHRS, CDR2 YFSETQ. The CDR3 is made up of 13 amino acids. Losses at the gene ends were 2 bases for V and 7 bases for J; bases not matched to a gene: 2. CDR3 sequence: CASSFREGGELFF. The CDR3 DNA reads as TGCGCCAGCAGCTTCAGGGAGGGCGGGGAGCTGTTTTTT.

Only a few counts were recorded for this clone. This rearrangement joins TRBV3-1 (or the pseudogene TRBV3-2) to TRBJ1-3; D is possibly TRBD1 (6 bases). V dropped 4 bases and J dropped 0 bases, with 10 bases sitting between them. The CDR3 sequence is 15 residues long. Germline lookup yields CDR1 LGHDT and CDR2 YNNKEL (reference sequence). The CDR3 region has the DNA TGTGCCAGCAGCCCGGACAGAGCCTCTGGAAACACCATATATTTT. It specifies CASSPDRASGNTIYF.

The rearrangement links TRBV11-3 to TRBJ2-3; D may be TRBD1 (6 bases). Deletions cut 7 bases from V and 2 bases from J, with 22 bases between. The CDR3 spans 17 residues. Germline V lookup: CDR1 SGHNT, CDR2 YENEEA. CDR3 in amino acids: CASTALTGLGATDTQYF. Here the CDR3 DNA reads TGTGCCAGCACCGCATTGACCGGGTTGGGGGCCACAGATACGCAGTATTTT.

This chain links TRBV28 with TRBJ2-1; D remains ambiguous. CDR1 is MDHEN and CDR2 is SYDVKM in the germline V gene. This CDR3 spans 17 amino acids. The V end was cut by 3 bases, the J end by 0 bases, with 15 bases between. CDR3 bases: TGTGCCAGCAGTTTTGGGTCACTCAGAGGCTCCTACAATGAGCAGTTCTTC. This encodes CASSFGSLRGSYNEQFF.

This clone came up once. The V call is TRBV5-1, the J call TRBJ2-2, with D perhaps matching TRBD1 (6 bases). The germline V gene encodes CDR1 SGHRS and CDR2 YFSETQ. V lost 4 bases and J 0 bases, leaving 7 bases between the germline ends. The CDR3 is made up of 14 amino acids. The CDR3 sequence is CASSGGSNTGELFF. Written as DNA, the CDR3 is TGCGCCAGCAGCGGGGGCTCGAACACCGGGGAGCTGTTTTTT. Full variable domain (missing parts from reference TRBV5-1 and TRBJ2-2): KAGVTQTPRYLIKTRGQQVTLSCSPISGHRSVSWYQQTPGQGLQFLFEYFSETQRNKGNFPGRFSGRQFSNSRSEMNVSTLELGDSALYLCASSGGSNTGELFFGEGSRLTVL.

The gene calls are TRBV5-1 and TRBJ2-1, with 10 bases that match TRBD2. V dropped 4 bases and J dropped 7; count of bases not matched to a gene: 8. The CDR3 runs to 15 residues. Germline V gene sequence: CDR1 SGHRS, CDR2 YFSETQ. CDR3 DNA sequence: TGCGCCAGCAGCCAACCTCTAGCGGGAGCGAATGAGCAGTTCTTC. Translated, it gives CASSQPLAGANEQFF.

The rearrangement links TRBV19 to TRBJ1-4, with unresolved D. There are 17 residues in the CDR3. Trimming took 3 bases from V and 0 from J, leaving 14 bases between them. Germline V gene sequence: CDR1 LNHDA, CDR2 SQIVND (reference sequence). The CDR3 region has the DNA TGTGCCAGTAGTATTTTCCAAAAAGGAGCAACTAATGAAAAACTGTTTTTT. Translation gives CASSIFQKGATNEKLFF.

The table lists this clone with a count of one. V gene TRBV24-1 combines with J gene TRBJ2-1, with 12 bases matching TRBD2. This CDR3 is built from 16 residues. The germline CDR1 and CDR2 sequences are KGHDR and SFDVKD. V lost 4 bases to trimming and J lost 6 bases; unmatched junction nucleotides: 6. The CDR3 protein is CATSDLTSGSSNEQFF. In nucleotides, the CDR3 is TGTGCCACCAGTGACCTGACTAGCGGGAGTAGCAATGAGCAGTTCTTC.

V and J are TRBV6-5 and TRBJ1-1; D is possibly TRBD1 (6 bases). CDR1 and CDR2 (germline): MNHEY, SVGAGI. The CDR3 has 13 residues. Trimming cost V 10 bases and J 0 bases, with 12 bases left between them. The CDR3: CAIHRVMNTEAFF. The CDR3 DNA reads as TGTGCCATTCACAGGGTCATGAACACTGAAGCTTTCTTT.

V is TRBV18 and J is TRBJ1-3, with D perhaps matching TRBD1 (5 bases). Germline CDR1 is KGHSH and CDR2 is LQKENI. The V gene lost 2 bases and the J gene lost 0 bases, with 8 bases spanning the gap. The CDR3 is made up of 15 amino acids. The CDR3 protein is CASSPLDISGNTIYF. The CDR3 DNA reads TGTGCCAGCTCACCATTGGACATCTCTGGAAACACCATATATTTT.

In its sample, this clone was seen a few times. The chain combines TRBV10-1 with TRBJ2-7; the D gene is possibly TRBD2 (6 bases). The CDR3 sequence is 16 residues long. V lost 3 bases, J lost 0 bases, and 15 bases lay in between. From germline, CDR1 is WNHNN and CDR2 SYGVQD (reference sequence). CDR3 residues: CASSDERATSSYEQYF. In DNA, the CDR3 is TGCGCCAGCAGTGATGAGCGGGCTACTAGCTCCTACGAGCAGTACTTC.

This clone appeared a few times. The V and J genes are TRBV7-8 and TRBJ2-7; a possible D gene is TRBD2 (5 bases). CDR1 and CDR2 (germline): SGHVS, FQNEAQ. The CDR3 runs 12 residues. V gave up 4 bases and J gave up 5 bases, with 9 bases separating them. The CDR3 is CASSSYGDEQYF. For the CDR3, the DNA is TGTGCCAGCAGCTCCTACGGGGACGAGCAGTACTTC. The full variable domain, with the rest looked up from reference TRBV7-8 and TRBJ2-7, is GAGVSQSPRYKVAKRGQDVALRCDPISGHVSLFWYQQALGQGPEFLTYFQNEAQLDKSGLPSDRFFAERPEGSVSTLKIQRTQQEDSAVYLCASSSYGDEQYFGPGTRLTVT.

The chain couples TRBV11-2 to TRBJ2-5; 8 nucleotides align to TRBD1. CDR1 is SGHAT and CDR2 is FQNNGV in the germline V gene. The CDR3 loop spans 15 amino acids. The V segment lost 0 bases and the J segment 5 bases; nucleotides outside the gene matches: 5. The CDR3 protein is CASSLDNRGRETQYF. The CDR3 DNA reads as TGTGCCAGCAGCTTAGATAACAGGGGGAGGGAGACCCAGTACTTC.

CDR3 nucleotides: TGTGCCACCAGTGTGGGGGGGACTCAGCCCCAGCATTTT. The encoded protein is CATSVGGTQPQHF. The V call is TRBV24-1, the J call TRBJ1-5, with D possibly being TRBD1 (5 bases). V lost 5 bases and J lost 6, with 10 bases in between. CDR3 length equals 13 residues. CDR1 and CDR2 (germline): KGHDR, SFDVKD.

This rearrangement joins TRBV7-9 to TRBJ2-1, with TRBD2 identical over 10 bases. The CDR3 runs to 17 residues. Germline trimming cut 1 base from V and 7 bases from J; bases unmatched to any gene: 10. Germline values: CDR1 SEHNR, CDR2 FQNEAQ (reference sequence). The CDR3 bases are TGTGCCAGCAGCTTAGTGGCCGATACTAGCGGGAATAATGAGCAGTTCTTC. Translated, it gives CASSLVADTSGNNEQFF.

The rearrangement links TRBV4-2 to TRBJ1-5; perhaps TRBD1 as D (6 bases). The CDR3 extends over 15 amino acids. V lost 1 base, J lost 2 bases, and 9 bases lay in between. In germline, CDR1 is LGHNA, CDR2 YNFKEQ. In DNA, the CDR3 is TGTGCCAGCAGCCAAGGAGGGGGGGGCAATCAGCCCCAGCATTTT. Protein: CASSQGGGGNQPQHF.

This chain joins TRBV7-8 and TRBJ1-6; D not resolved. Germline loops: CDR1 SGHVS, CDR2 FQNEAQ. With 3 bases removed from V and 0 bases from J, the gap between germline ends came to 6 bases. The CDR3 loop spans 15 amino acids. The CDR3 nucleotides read TGTGCCAGCAGCTTTGAGGCCTCCTATAATTCACCCCTCCACTTT. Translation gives CASSFEASYNSPLHF. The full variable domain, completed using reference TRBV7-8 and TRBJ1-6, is GAGVSQSPRYKVAKRGQDVALRCDPISGHVSLFWYQQALGQGPEFLTYFQNEAQLDKSGLPSDRFFAERPEGSVSTLKIQRTQQEDSAVYLCASSFEASYNSPLHFGNGTRLTVT.

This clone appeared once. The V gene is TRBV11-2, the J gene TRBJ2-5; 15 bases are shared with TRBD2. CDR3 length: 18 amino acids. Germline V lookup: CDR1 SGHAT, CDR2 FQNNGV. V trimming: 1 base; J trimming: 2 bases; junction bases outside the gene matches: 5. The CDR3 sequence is CASSLAGLAGGLQETQYF. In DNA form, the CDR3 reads TGTGCCAGCAGCTTAGCGGGACTAGCGGGGGGCCTACAAGAGACCCAGTACTTC.

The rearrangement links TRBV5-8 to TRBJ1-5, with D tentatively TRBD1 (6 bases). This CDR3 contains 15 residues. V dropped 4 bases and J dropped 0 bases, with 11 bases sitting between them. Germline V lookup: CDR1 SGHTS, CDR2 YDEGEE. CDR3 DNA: TGTGCCAGCAGCGTACAGGGTTATAGCAATCAGCCCCAGCATTTT. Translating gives CASSVQGYSNQPQHF.

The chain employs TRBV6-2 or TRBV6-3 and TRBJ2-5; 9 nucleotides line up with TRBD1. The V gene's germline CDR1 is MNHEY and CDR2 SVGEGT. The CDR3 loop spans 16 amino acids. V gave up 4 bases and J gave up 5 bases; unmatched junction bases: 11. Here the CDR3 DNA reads TGTGCCAGCAGTTTAAGACAGGGGGTGCTGATGGAGACCCAGTACTTC. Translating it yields CASSLRQGVLMETQYF.

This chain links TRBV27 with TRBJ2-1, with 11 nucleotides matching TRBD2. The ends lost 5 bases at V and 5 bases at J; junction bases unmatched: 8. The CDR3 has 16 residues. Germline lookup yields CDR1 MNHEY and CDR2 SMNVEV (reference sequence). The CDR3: CASSILGTSGNNEQFF. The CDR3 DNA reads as TGTGCCAGCAGTATTCTGGGGACTAGCGGAAACAATGAGCAGTTCTTC.

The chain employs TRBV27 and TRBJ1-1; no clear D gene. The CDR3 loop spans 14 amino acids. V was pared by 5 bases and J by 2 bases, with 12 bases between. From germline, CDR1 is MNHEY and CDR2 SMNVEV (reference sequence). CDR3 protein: CASSHRIRNTEAFF. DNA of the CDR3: TGTGCCAGCAGTCACCGAATTAGAAACACTGAAGCTTTCTTT.

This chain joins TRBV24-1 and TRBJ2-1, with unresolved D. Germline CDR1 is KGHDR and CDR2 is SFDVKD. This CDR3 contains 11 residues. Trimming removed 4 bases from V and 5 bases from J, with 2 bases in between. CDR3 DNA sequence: TGTGCCACCAGTGACGACAATGAGCAGTTCTTC. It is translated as CATSDDNEQFF.